Described below is a single T cell receptor beta chain sequence and its context. Its antigen is as yet unknown. This record comes from a study of blood T cells in healthy people across ages. Study-level points and caveats: It was not known whether donors were CMV positive (a possible confounder of expanded clonotype changes). Unsorted PBMC input precluded a conclusive naive versus antigen-experienced comparison.

For the second PCR, which ran for about 7 to 11 cycles, a sample-barcoded 5' primer and a J-beta primer mix were used. Each cDNA molecule, via a template-switch adaptor with 12 random nucleotides, was tagged. Each CDR3 protein is one row after TCRdb ran MiXCR on the 5' RACE reads. The table lists 890,000 or so distinct CDR3 sequences, around 68% of them singletons, with about a quarter in the top ten. Material: blood. This clonotype was sampled from a man aged 30-40 years in good health.

DNA of the CDR3: TGTGCCAGCACTGCCACAGGGGTCGGCTACACCTTC. Its translation: CASTATGVGYTF. V gene TRBV6-2 or TRBV6-3 combines with J gene TRBJ1-2, with 7 nucleotides matching TRBD1. The CDR3 runs 12 residues. V lost 7 bases, J lost 8 bases, and 7 bases stayed unmatched. Germline V gene sequence: CDR1 MNHEY, CDR2 SVGEGT.